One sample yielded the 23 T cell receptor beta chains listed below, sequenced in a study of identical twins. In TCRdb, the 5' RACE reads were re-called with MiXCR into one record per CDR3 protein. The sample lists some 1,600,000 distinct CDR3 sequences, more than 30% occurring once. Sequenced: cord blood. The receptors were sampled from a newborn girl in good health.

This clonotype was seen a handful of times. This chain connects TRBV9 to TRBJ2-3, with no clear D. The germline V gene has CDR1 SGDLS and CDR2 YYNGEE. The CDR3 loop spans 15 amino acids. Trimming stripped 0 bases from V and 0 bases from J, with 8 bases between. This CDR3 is CASSVEIYSTDTQYF. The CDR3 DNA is TGTGCCAGCAGCGTAGAGATATATAGCACAGATACGCAGTATTTT. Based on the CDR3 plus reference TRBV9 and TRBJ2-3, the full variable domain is DSGVTQTPKHLITATGQRVTLRCSPRSGDLSVYWYQQSLDQGLQFLIQYYNGEERAKGNILERFSAQQFPDLHSELNLSSLELGDSALYFCASSVEIYSTDTQYFGPGTRLTVL.

This CDR3 is CASSSTSGRNEQYF. DNA of the CDR3: TGTGCCAGCAGCTCGACTAGCGGGAGGAATGAGCAGTACTTC. The chain recombines TRBV7-2 with TRBJ2-5; 13 nucleotides align to TRBD2. In germline, CDR1 is SGHTA, CDR2 FQGNSA. Unmatched junction bases numbered 7, after V lost 4 bases and J lost 11 bases. The CDR3 extends over 14 amino acids.

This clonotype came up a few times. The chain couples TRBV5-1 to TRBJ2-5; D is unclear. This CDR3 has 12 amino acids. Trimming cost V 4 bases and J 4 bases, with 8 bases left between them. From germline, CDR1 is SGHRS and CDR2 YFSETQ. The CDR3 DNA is TGCGCCAGCAGCATATACAGAGAGACCCAGTACTTC. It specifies CASSIYRETQYF.

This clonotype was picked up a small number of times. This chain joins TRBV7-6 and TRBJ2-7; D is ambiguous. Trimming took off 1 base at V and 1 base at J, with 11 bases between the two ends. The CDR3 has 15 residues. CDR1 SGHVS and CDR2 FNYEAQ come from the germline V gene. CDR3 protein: CASSLDYSDSYEQYF. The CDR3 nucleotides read TGTGCCAGCAGCTTAGATTATTCGGATTCCTACGAGCAGTACTTC.

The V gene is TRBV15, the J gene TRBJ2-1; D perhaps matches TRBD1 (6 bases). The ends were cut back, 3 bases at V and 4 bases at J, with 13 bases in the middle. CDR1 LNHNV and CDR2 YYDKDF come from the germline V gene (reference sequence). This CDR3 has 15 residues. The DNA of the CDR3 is TGTGCCACCAGCAGGGACAGAGCCCTTTACAATGAGCAGTTCTTC. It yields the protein CATSRDRALYNEQFF.

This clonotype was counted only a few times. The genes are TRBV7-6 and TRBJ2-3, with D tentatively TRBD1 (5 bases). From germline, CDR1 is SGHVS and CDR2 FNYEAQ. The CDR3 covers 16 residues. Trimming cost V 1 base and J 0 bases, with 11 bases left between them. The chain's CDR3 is CASSLGTPSSTDTQYF. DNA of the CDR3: TGTGCCAGCAGCTTAGGGACACCTTCTAGCACAGATACGCAGTATTTT.

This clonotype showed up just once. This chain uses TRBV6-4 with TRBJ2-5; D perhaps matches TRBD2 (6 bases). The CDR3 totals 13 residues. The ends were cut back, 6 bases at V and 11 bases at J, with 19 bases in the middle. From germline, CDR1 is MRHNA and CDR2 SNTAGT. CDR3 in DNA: TGTGCCAGCAGCGAGGGACTCTCCAATGAGCAGTACTTC. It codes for CASSEGLSNEQYF.

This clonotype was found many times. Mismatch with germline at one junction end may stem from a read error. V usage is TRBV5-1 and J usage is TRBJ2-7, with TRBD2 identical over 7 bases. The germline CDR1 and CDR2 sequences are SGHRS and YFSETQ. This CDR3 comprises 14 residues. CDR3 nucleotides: TGTGCCAGCAGCTTGGGACTAAGCTCCTACGAGCAGTACTTC. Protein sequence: CASSLGLSSYEQYF.

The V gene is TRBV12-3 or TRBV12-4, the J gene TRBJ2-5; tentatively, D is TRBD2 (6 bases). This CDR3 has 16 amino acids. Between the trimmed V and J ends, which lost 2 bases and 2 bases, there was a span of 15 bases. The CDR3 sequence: CASSLFWTTRQETQYF. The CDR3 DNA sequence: TGTGCCAGCAGTTTATTTTGGACTACCCGGCAAGAGACCCAGTACTTC.

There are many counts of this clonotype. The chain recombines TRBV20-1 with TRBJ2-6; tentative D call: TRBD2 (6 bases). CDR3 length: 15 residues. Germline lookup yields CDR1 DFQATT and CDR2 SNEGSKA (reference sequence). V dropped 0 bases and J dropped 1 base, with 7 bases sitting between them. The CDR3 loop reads CSARDRGSGANVLTF. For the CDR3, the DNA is TGCAGTGCTAGAGATCGGGGGTCTGGGGCCAACGTCCTGACTTTC.

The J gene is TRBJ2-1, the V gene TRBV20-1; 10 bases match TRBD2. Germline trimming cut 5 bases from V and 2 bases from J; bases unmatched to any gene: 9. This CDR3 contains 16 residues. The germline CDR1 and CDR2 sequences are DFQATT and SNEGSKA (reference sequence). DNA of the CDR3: TGCAGTGCTGAAAAAAGACTAGCGGGTACCTACAATGAGCAGTTCTTC. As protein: CSAEKRLAGTYNEQFF.

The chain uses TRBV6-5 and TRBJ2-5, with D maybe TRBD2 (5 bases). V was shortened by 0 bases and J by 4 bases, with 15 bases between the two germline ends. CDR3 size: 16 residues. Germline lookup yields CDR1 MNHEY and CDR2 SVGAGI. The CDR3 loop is CASSYSGLAPVETQYF. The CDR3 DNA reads TGTGCCAGCAGTTACTCTGGGCTAGCTCCAGTAGAGACCCAGTACTTC.

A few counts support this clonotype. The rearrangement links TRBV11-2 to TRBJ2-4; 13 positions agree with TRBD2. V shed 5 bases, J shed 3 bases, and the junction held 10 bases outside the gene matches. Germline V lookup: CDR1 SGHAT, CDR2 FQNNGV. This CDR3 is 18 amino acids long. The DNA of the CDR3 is TGTGCCAGCAGCCCCGCGGGACTAGCGGGAAAACACAAAAACATTCAGTACTTC. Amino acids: CASSPAGLAGKHKNIQYF.

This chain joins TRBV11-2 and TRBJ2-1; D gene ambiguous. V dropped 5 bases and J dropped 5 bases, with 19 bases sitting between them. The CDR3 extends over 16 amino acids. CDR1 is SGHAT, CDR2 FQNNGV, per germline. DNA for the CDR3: TGTGCCAGCAGCGCCCCTCTGCGCAAGGGCGACAATGAGCAGTTCTTC. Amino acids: CASSAPLRKGDNEQFF.

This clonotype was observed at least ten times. DNA for the CDR3: TGTGCCAGCAGCTTAGACGGATATAGCACAGATACGCAGTATTTT. Translation gives CASSLDGYSTDTQYF. The chain carries TRBV7-2 and TRBJ2-3; no definite D call. V dropped 1 base and J dropped 0 bases, with 8 bases sitting between them. CDR1 is SGHTA and CDR2 is FQGNSA in the germline V gene. The CDR3 extends over 15 amino acids.

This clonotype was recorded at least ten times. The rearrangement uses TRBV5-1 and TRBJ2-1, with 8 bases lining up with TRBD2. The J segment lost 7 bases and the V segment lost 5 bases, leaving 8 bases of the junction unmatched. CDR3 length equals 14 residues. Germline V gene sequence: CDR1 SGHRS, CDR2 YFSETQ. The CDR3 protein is CASSLTSVYNEQFF. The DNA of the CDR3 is TGCGCCAGCAGTTTGACTAGCGTGTATAATGAGCAGTTCTTC.

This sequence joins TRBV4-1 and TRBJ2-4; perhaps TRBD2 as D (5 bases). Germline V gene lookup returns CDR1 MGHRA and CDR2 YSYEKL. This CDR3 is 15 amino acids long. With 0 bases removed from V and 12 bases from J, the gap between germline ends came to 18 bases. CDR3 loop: CASSQEQAAKSTQYF. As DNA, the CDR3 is TGCGCCAGCAGCCAAGAGCAAGCGGCCAAAAGCACTCAGTACTTC.

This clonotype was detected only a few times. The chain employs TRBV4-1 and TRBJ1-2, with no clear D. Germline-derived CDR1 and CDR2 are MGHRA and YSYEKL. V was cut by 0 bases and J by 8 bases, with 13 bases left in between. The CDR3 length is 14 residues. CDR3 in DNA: TGCGCCAGCAGCCAAGATGAGAACGGCCTCGGCTACACCTTC. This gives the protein CASSQDENGLGYTF.

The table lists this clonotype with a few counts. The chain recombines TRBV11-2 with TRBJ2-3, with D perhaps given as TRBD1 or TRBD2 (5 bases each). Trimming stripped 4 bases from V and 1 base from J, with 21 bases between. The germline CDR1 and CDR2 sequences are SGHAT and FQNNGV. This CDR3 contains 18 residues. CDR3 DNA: TGTGCCAGCAGCTGGGATGAGGAGCGAGAGGGACGCACAGATACGCAGTATTTT. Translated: CASSWDEEREGRTDTQYF. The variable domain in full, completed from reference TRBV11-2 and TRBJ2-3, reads EAGVAQSPRYKIIEKRQSVAFWCNPISGHATLYWYQQILGQGPKLLIQFQNNGVVDDSQLPKDRFSAERLKGVDSTLKIQPAKLEDSAVYLCASSWDEEREGRTDTQYFGPGTRLTVL.

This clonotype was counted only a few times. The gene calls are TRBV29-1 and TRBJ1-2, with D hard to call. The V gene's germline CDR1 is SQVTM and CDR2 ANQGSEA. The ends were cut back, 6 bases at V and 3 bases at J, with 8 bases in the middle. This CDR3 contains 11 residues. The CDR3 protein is CSVQAYYGYTF. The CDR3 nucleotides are TGCAGCGTCCAGGCTTACTATGGCTACACCTTC. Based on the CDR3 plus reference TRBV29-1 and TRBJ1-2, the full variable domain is SAVISQKPSRDICQRGTSLTIQCQVDSQVTMMFWYRQQPGQSLTLIATANQGSEATYESGFVIDKFPISRPNLTFSTLTVSNMSPEDSSIYLCSVQAYYGYTFGSGTRLTVV.

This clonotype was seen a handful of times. The CDR3 loop is CSARNTGRGYEQYF. In DNA form, the CDR3 reads TGCAGTGCTAGAAATACAGGGAGGGGGTACGAGCAGTACTTC. V and J are TRBV20-1 and TRBJ2-7; a possible D gene is TRBD2 (7 bases). V lost 2 bases to trimming and J lost 4 bases, with 15 bases between them. Germline values: CDR1 DFQATT, CDR2 SNEGSKA (reference sequence). The CDR3 has 14 amino acids.

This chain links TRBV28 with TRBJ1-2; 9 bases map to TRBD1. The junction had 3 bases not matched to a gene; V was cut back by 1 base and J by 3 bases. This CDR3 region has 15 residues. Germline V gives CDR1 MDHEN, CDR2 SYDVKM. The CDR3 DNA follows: TGTGCCAGCAGTTTATTAGGGACAGGGTACTATGGCTACACCTTC. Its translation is CASSLLGTGYYGYTF.

CDR3 nucleotides: TGTGCCATCAGCACTAGCGGGATCACCTACAATGAGCAGTTCTTC. Protein product: CAISTSGITYNEQFF. The chain has TRBV10-3 and TRBJ2-1; 10 bases align to TRBD2. With V trimmed by 6 bases and J by 2 bases, 4 bases remained unmatched. Germline loops: CDR1 ENHRY, CDR2 SYGVKD. The CDR3 is 15 amino acids.